This entry lists 9 T cell receptor beta chains sequenced from one sample in a study of persistence of HIV-infected CD4 T cells. The libraries were made with immunoSEQ version 4 in survey mode. Using immunoSEQ multiplex PCR, the repertoire was profiled, and TCRdb retains in-frame clones only, with some absent. The table includes around 26,000 clones, under 80% detected once. The antigens for these receptors are not known. Overlapping HIV-1 Gag 15-mer peptides at about 1 ug per peptide per mL were used. CD4+ T cells upregulating both CD40 ligand and CD69 were sorted as responding cells. Source: CD4+ T cells sorted from PBMCs after 18-hour stimulation, taken from a patient who received antiretroviral therapy. Receptor source: an adult man with HIV who was CMV-seropositive.

This rearrangement joins TRBV2 to TRBJ2-3; D may be TRBD1 (6 bases). Germline V gene sequence: CDR1 SNHLY, CDR2 FYNNEI. The CDR3 runs 15 residues. V lost 0 bases to trimming and J lost 2 bases, with 9 bases between them. CDR3 sequence reads: CASSEAQGITDTQYF. For the CDR3, the DNA is TGTGCCAGCAGTGAAGCCCAGGGGATCACAGATACGCAGTATTTT.

This chain links TRBV7-2 with TRBJ1-5; possible D gene TRBD1, 5 bases. CDR3 length: 14 amino acids. The germline V and J ends were trimmed by 5 bases and 6 bases, with 14 bases remaining between them. In germline, CDR1 is SGHTA, CDR2 FQGNSA. The CDR3 loop reads CASSPKTGPQPQHF. In nucleotides, the CDR3 is TGTGCCAGCAGCCCGAAAACAGGACCTCAGCCCCAGCATTTT.

This clone was recorded a few times. The chain links TRBV7-3 to TRBJ2-1, with D maybe TRBD2 (5 bases). The CDR3 contains 15 residues. The V gene's germline CDR1 is SGHTA and CDR2 FQGTGA. Trimming shortened V by 1 base and J by 5 bases, and 12 bases separated the two germline ends. The CDR3 here is CASSLRSDGDNEQFF. CDR3 nucleotide sequence: TGTGCCAGCAGCTTAAGATCGGACGGGGACAATGAGCAGTTCTTC. The variable domain in full, completed from reference TRBV7-3 and TRBJ2-1, reads GAGVSQTPSNKVTEKGKYVELRCDPISGHTALYWYRQSLGQGPEFLIYFQGTGAADDSGLPNDRFFAVRPEGSVSTLKIQRTERGDSAVYLCASSLRSDGDNEQFFGPGTRLTVL.

This chain connects TRBV19 to TRBJ2-3; unclear D gene. CDR1 and CDR2 from the germline V gene are LNHDA and SQIVND (reference sequence). This CDR3 region has 11 residues. The V gene lost 3 bases and the J gene lost 5 bases, with 3 bases spanning the gap. CDR3 amino acids: CASSIRDTQYF. Written as DNA, the CDR3 is TGTGCCAGTAGTATTAGAGATACGCAGTATTTT.

V and J are TRBV19 and TRBJ1-3; weak D call: TRBD1 (5 bases). Looked up from germline, CDR1 is LNHDA and CDR2 is SQIVND (reference sequence). The CDR3 contains 16 residues. Trimming stripped 9 bases from V and 0 bases from J, with 18 bases between. The CDR3, as DNA: TGTGCCAGCAGAATACTAGGGGATCGCTCTGGAAACACCATATATTTT. This sequence encodes CASRILGDRSGNTIYF.

V is TRBV3-1 (or the pseudogene TRBV3-2) and J is TRBJ1-2, with D perhaps matching TRBD1 (6 bases). The germline V and J ends were trimmed by 2 bases and 8 bases, with 15 bases remaining between them. This CDR3 is 14 amino acids long. Germline values: CDR1 LGHDT, CDR2 YNNKEL (reference sequence). The CDR3 DNA sequence: TGTGCCAGCAGCCAAAGGGGACATTTAGGGGGCTACACCTTC. Amino acids: CASSQRGHLGGYTF.

V is TRBV10-3 and J is TRBJ2-7; no definite D call. The CDR3 length is 16 residues. In germline, CDR1 is ENHRY, CDR2 SYGVKD. With 0 bases removed from V and 1 base from J, the gap between germline ends came to 13 bases. DNA for the CDR3: TGTGCCATCAGTGAGTCTGACCCGACTCGATCCTACGAGCAGTACTTC. Its protein product is CAISESDPTRSYEQYF.

This clone was observed a few times. The chain is built from TRBV10-2 and TRBJ1-2, with D maybe TRBD1 (6 bases). The V end was cut by 6 bases, the J end by 6 bases, with 23 bases between. Germline lookup yields CDR1 WSHSY and CDR2 SAAADI. This CDR3 region has 16 residues. The CDR3 bases are TGCGCCAGCAGGGGACCGGGACAACTAAAAGGGGATGGCTACACCTTC. Encoded protein: CASRGPGQLKGDGYTF.

The DNA for the CDR3 is TGTGCCAGCACCTCCCGCGGGGCCGATCGGTCACCCCTCCACTTT. This sequence encodes CASTSRGADRSPLHF. The chain couples TRBV6-5 to TRBJ1-6, with a weak D call TRBD1 (5 bases). Germline CDR1 reads MNHEY; CDR2 reads SVGAGI. The ends were cut back, 7 bases at V and 10 bases at J, with 20 bases in the middle. This CDR3 is 15 amino acids long.